This T cell receptor beta chain originates from a study of shared clonotypes between healthy human individuals. The overall study: With ages of 18 to 49, the donors were a couple of women and a few men. Overall study results and limits: Clonotype sharing among donors likely depends on sequencing depth. Researchers sampled only blood; tissue repertoires likely differ.

All donors were healthy HIV-negative adults lacking recent acute infections or vaccinations. Notes on this clone: The antigen remains unidentified.

The V gene lost 1 base and the J gene lost 1 base, with 11 bases spanning the gap. Germline V lookup: CDR1 SGHRS, CDR2 YFSETQ. The CDR3 consists of 15 residues. Clones were read by immunoSEQ multiplex PCR, and TCRdb kept only the in-frame ones, dropping some. The repertoire holds hundreds of thousands of clones, with less than 96% as singletons. The sequence derives from a woman in her twenties or thirties in good health. The chain combines TRBV5-1 with TRBJ1-1; D ambiguous. The sample consisted of naive CD4+ T cells sorted from blood. Subset given: CD45RA+ positively selected. Written as DNA, the CDR3 is TGCGCCAGCAGCTTGATCTCAGGCTCGAACACTGAAGCTTTCTTT. This gives the protein CASSLISGSNTEAFF.